These 16 T cell receptor beta chains share one sample of origin, sequenced in a study of cytomegalovirus exposure and HLA in healthy donors. Amplification used 60 Vbeta primers and 13 Jbeta primers. Generated by immunoSEQ multiplex PCR, the TCRdb table keeps only in-frame clones and is missing some. The sample includes over 110,000 clones, about four fifths of them seen just once. The sample comprised PBMCs. These receptors all stem from a male donor in good health and CMV-seronegative.

The V and J genes are TRBV18 and TRBJ1-2; 11 bases map to TRBD1. V gave up 4 bases and J gave up 3 bases; unmatched junction bases: 1. This CDR3 is built from 14 residues. The germline gives CDR1 KGHSH, CDR2 LQKENI. The CDR3 loop reads CASSLDRGHYGYTF. The CDR3 nucleotides are TGTGCCAGCTCACTGGACAGGGGGCACTATGGCTACACCTTC.

The chain has TRBV14 and TRBJ2-2, with D possibly being TRBD2 (6 bases). V was pared by 0 bases and J by 3 bases, with 14 bases between. Germline CDR1 SGHDN, CDR2 FVKESK. The CDR3 covers 17 residues. CDR3 amino acids: CASSQDGQRAYTGELFF. The CDR3 DNA sequence: TGTGCCAGCAGCCAAGATGGCCAGCGGGCCTACACCGGGGAGCTGTTTTTT. The full variable domain, in which reference TRBV14 and TRBJ2-2 provide the parts outside the CDR3, is EAGVTQFPSHSVIEKGQTVTLRCDPISGHDNLYWYRRVMGKEIKFLLHFVKESKQDESGMPNNRFLAERTGGTYSTLKVQPAELEDSGVYFCASSQDGQRAYTGELFFGEGSRLTVL.

This clone was picked up one time. V and J are TRBV2 and TRBJ1-4, with D possibly being TRBD1 (5 bases). V was trimmed by 8 bases and J by 5 bases, leaving 15 bases between them. This CDR3 region has 14 residues. Germline V gives CDR1 SNHLY, CDR2 FYNNEI. DNA of the CDR3: TGTGCCAGCGGGAGGGGACCATCAAATGAAAAACTGTTTTTT. It translates to CASGRGPSNEKLFF.

The chain couples TRBV28 to TRBJ2-7; perhaps TRBD1 as D (5 bases). There are 14 residues in the CDR3. The ends were cut back, 5 bases at V and 4 bases at J, with 15 bases in the middle. The germline V gene encodes CDR1 MDHEN and CDR2 SYDVKM. The CDR3 is CASSMTEKPYEQYF. The DNA for the CDR3 is TGTGCCAGCAGTATGACAGAGAAACCTTACGAGCAGTACTTC.

This clone was counted only a few times. V gene TRBV4-3 combines with J gene TRBJ2-7; perhaps TRBD1 as D (6 bases). The V end lost 4 bases, the J end lost 2 bases, and 15 bases lay between the germline ends. The CDR3 runs to 15 residues. CDR1 and CDR2 (germline): LGHNA, YSLEER. For the CDR3, the DNA is TGCGCCAGCAGCCCGCGACAGGTCTTTACCTACGAGCAGTACTTC. Protein: CASSPRQVFTYEQYF.

Notes on this clone: One end of the junction does not line up with germline, which may come from a read error. The V and J genes are TRBV7-3 and TRBJ2-7, with D perhaps matching TRBD1 (5 bases). CDR1 is SGHTA, CDR2 FQGTGA, per germline. The CDR3 covers 12 residues. DNA of the CDR3: TGTGCTAGCAGCCCAGGGTCCTACGAGCAGTACTTC. Translating it yields CASSPGSYEQYF.

This clone appeared a single time. J is TRBJ1-1 and V is TRBV7-9; possibly TRBD1 for D (5 bases). Germline V gene sequence: CDR1 SEHNR, CDR2 FQNEAQ (reference sequence). The CDR3 contains 14 residues. Between the trimmed V and J ends, which lost 8 bases and 1 base, there was a span of 14 bases. CDR3 sequence: CASSLRQGNTEAFF. As DNA, the CDR3 is TGTGCCAGCTCCCTTCGGCAGGGGAACACTGAAGCTTTCTTT.

This clone has just a few counts. The chain links TRBV19 to TRBJ2-2, with a tentative D call TRBD1 (7 bases). Germline V gene data show CDR1 as LNHDA and CDR2 as SQIVND (reference sequence). V was pared by 5 bases and J by 6 bases, with 10 bases between. This CDR3 is 13 amino acids long. The CDR3 DNA sequence: TGTGCCAGTAGTGCCAGGGGGGCCGGGGAGCTGTTTTTT. It specifies CASSARGAGELFF.

The CDR3 coding sequence is TGTGCCAGCAGTTCGGCGGCCTACTCCTACGAGCAGTACTTC. It codes for CASSSAAYSYEQYF. V gene TRBV11-2 combines with J gene TRBJ2-7, with no clear D. The ends were cut back, 6 bases at V and 0 bases at J, with 12 bases in the middle. Germline V lookup: CDR1 SGHAT, CDR2 FQNNGV. The CDR3 totals 14 residues.

This chain links TRBV2 with TRBJ2-4; tentatively, D is TRBD1 (6 bases). Trimming left V 6 bases short and J 7 bases short, with 10 bases between. Germline V gives CDR1 SNHLY, CDR2 FYNNEI. The CDR3 runs 12 residues. The CDR3 DNA reads as TGTGCCAGCAGGGGTAGGGGGAACATTCAGTACTTC. Translated: CASRGRGNIQYF.

The chain joins TRBV10-1 to TRBJ2-5; perhaps TRBD2 as D (5 bases). This CDR3 comprises 11 residues. Trimming took off 8 bases at V and 5 bases at J, with 9 bases between the two ends. Germline loops: CDR1 WNHNN, CDR2 SYGVQD (reference sequence). CDR3 protein: CASGSGETQYF. CDR3 nucleotide sequence: TGCGCCAGCGGGAGTGGGGAGACCCAGTACTTC.

This clone was seen just once. The chain uses TRBV7-9 and TRBJ2-3, with 8 bases matching TRBD2. Losses at the gene ends were 6 bases for V and 6 bases for J; bases not matched to a gene: 5. This CDR3 spans 13 amino acids. Germline CDR1 SEHNR, CDR2 FQNEAQ (reference sequence). The CDR3 sequence: CASRDGGVDTQYF. The CDR3 nucleotides are TGTGCCAGCAGAGACGGGGGGGTGGATACGCAGTATTTT. The complete variable domain, with remaining parts taken from reference TRBV7-9 and TRBJ2-3, reads DTGVSQNPRHKITKRGQNVTFRCDPISEHNRLYWYRQTLGQGPEFLTYFQNEAQLEKSRLLSDRFSAERPKGSFSTLEIQRTEQGDSAMYLCASRDGGVDTQYFGPGTRLTVL.

The gene calls are TRBV6-5 and TRBJ1-2; D may be TRBD1 (5 bases). CDR1 and CDR2 from the germline V gene are MNHEY and SVGAGI. CDR3 size: 12 residues. Deletions cut 0 bases from V and 11 bases from J, with 10 bases between. DNA of the CDR3: TGTGCCAGCAGTTACTCCCCAGGGCAATACACCTTC. Protein sequence: CASSYSPGQYTF.

This sequence joins TRBV30 and TRBJ2-5; tentative D call: TRBD2 (5 bases). TRBJ2-7 matches the DNA end more closely, so the J call is doubtful. The germline gives CDR1 GTSNPN, CDR2 SVGIG (reference sequence). There are 15 residues in the CDR3. For the CDR3, the DNA is TGTGCCTGGAAAGACTATAGCAGCGCACGGTACGAGCAGTACTTC. Its protein product is CAWKDYSSARYEQYF.

CDR3 in amino acids: CASSLVPKSGNNEQFF. The CDR3 nucleotides read TGTGCCAGCAGCTTGGTGCCAAAAAGCGGGAACAATGAGCAGTTCTTC. The J gene is TRBJ2-1, the V gene TRBV5-5; 7 positions match TRBD2. Germline V lookup: CDR1 SGHKS, CDR2 YYEKEE (reference sequence). CDR3 length: 16 amino acids. With V trimmed by 0 bases and J by 5 bases, 8 bases remained unmatched.

This clone was counted only a few times. V gene TRBV23-1 combines with J gene TRBJ1-1, with unresolved D. TRBV23-1 is filed as an ORF, its function uncertain. There are 10 residues in the CDR3. V was cut by 9 bases and J by 5 bases, with 7 bases left in between. CDR3 nucleotides: TGCGCCAGGGGCCGGACTGAAGCTTTCTTT. Its translation: CARGRTEAFF.